This TCR beta chain was observed in a study of T cells expressing NK-cell markers. The TCR beta cDNA came from 5'RACE template switching with UMIs. From its re-call of the 5' RACE reads, TCRdb lists each CDR3 protein once, without DNA. The sample data list some 300,000 distinct CDR3 sequences. Specimen: blood T cells: a sorted CD56 or NKG2C T cell subset, CD4+ or CD8+ T cells, or bulk PBMC T cells (not recorded which). The clonotype originates from a man between 18 and 29 years old in good health.

This CDR3 reads CASSDFGASGANVLTF. The chain recombines TRBV2 with TRBJ2-6. Per germline, CDR1 SNHLY and CDR2 FYNNEI. This CDR3 spans 16 amino acids.